The 21 T cell receptor beta chains below were found in one sample sequenced in a study of blood T cell repertoires in COVID-19. The method was immunoSEQ multiplex PCR; TCRdb's version includes in-frame clones alone and lacks a portion of them. The table records 250,000 to 350,000 clones, about 85% of them present only once. Sequences were obtained from PBMCs or T cells enriched from blood (not recorded which). These receptor sequences come from a woman in her 30s who had recovered from COVID-19.

On this clone: Other DNA sequences in the same sample also yield this CDR3. This chain uses TRBV9 with TRBJ2-2; 8 bases align to TRBD2. Germline trimming cut 0 bases from V and 5 bases from J; bases unmatched to any gene: 9. The CDR3 is 17 residues long. Germline CDR1 SGDLS, CDR2 YYNGEE. The CDR3 protein is CASSVGPGGPRTGELFF. Here the CDR3 DNA reads TGTGCCAGCAGCGTAGGTCCGGGGGGGCCTCGAACCGGGGAGCTGTTTTTT. The whole variable domain, remainder taken from reference TRBV9 and TRBJ2-2, is DSGVTQTPKHLITATGQRVTLRCSPRSGDLSVYWYQQSLDQGLQFLIQYYNGEERAKGNILERFSAQQFPDLHSELNLSSLELGDSALYFCASSVGPGGPRTGELFFGEGSRLTVL.

Concerning this clone itself: The same CDR3 can be traced to other DNA sequences in this sample. V usage is TRBV2 and J usage is TRBJ2-7, with D tentatively TRBD1 (6 bases). V shed 9 bases and J shed 6 bases, with 21 bases lying between them. The CDR3 contains 14 residues. Germline loops: CDR1 SNHLY, CDR2 FYNNEI. CDR3 nucleotide sequence: TGTGCCAGTTGTGAACAGGGTCCCTCTTCCGAGCAGTACTTC. Translation: CASCEQGPSSEQYF.

The V and J genes are TRBV20-1 and TRBJ1-6; D is possibly TRBD1 (6 bases). Germline values: CDR1 DFQATT, CDR2 SNEGSKA (reference sequence). The V gene lost 3 bases and the J gene lost 8 bases, with 14 bases spanning the gap. CDR3 length: 14 residues. DNA of the CDR3: TGCAGTGCTAGTCTCGGGGGGCCAGATTCACCCCTCCACTTT. Translation: CSASLGGPDSPLHF.

The rearrangement joins TRBV2 to TRBJ1-1, with a tentative D call TRBD1 (6 bases). The CDR3 is 15 amino acids. The V end lost 7 bases, the J end lost 2 bases, and 17 bases lay between the germline ends. Germline V gives CDR1 SNHLY, CDR2 FYNNEI. This chain's CDR3 is CASTITQTGNTEAFF. The CDR3 DNA is TGTGCCAGCACCATCACCCAGACAGGAAACACTGAAGCTTTCTTT.

The chain joins TRBV3-1 (or the pseudogene TRBV3-2) to TRBJ1-4; D is perhaps TRBD1 (5 bases). The CDR3 is 16 amino acids. Germline CDR1 is LGHDT and CDR2 is YNNKEL (reference sequence). V lost 0 bases to trimming and J lost 8 bases, with 16 bases between them. The CDR3 coding sequence is TGTGCCAGCAGCCAAGATCTTTGGGGACTAGGGGAAAAACTGTTTTTT. Its translation is CASSQDLWGLGEKLFF.

This clone appeared once. Other DNA variants within this sample encode the same CDR3. The chain has TRBV7-3 and TRBJ1-1, with a weak D call TRBD1 (5 bases). The CDR3 has 13 residues. CDR1 SGHTA and CDR2 FQGTGA come from the germline V gene. V lost 0 bases and J lost 4, with 6 bases in between. The CDR3 sequence is CASSLTGGTEAFF. The DNA for the CDR3 is TGTGCCAGCAGCTTAACGGGGGGCACTGAAGCTTTCTTT.

The rearrangement joins TRBV6-6 to TRBJ2-7, with 11 bases that match TRBD1. J lost 5 bases, V lost 7 bases, and 7 bases had no gene match. Per the germline V gene, CDR1 is MNHNY and CDR2 is SVGAGI (reference sequence). The CDR3 totals 14 residues. In nucleotides, the CDR3 is TGTGCCAGCAATCCGGGACAGGGGGTCAACGAGCAGTACTTC. This encodes CASNPGQGVNEQYF.

V gene TRBV3-1 (or the pseudogene TRBV3-2) combines with J gene TRBJ2-7; D is unresolved. The CDR3 has 16 amino acids. The germline gives CDR1 LGHDT, CDR2 YNNKEL (reference sequence). Trimming removed 0 bases from V and 3 bases from J, with 15 bases in between. The CDR3 DNA reads TGTGCCAGCAGCCAAGATTTTGGAGCTATCGTCTACGAGCAGTACTTC. Amino acid sequence: CASSQDFGAIVYEQYF.

This clone was detected once. The rearrangement joins TRBV2 to TRBJ1-5, with 10 bases identical to TRBD1. This CDR3 contains 15 residues. V shed 5 bases and J 6 bases; nucleotides not matched to a gene: 7. Germline loops: CDR1 SNHLY, CDR2 FYNNEI. CDR3 sequence (DNA): TGTGCCAGCAGTTTAAGGACAGGGGGAGGTCAGCCCCAGCATTTT. Translated, it gives CASSLRTGGGQPQHF.

This clone was observed once. The chain couples TRBV7-8 to TRBJ1-1; D is perhaps TRBD1 (6 bases). The V gene lost 5 bases and the J gene lost 2 bases, with 15 bases spanning the gap. Germline V gene sequence: CDR1 SGHVS, CDR2 FQNEAQ. There are 15 residues in the CDR3. The CDR3, as DNA: TGTGCCAGCAGCCACCACAGGGCTCCTAACACTGAAGCTTTCTTT. This translates into CASSHHRAPNTEAFF.

The chain uses TRBV27 and TRBJ2-1, with D possibly TRBD2 on 6 matching bases. The CDR3 is 16 amino acids. Germline values: CDR1 MNHEY, CDR2 SMNVEV (reference sequence). Trimming stripped 9 bases from V and 0 bases from J, with 18 bases between. The CDR3 loop reads CARAAGLESSYNEQFF. The CDR3 DNA sequence: TGTGCCAGGGCCGCGGGACTCGAAAGCTCCTACAATGAGCAGTTCTTC.

V and J are TRBV7-2 and TRBJ2-1; 9 bases align to TRBD2. With V trimmed by 7 bases and J by 6 bases, 10 bases remained unmatched. This CDR3 has 15 amino acids. CDR1 is SGHTA, CDR2 FQGNSA, per germline. The CDR3 DNA is TGTGCCAGCACCGCAGGTAGCGGGGGAGGCAATGAGCAGTTCTTC. Amino acids: CASTAGSGGGNEQFF.

The rearrangement links TRBV6-6 to TRBJ2-2, with TRBD1 matching over 7 bases. Germline-derived CDR1 and CDR2 are MNHNY and SVGAGI (reference sequence). J was trimmed by 0 bases and V by 6 bases; bases with no gene match: 7. The CDR3 length is 16 residues. This CDR3 reads CASSQGGLPNTGELFF. The CDR3 nucleotides read TGTGCCAGCAGCCAAGGGGGCCTTCCGAACACCGGGGAGCTGTTTTTT.

The chain combines TRBV21-1 with TRBJ2-7; no DNA check was done on the table's D call, TRBD1. TRBV21-1 is designated a pseudogene. The CDR3 length is 15 residues. The chain's CDR3 is CASSYSTGGCYEQYF. The CDR3 DNA reads as TGTGCCAGCAGTTATTCGACAGGGGGCTGCTACGAGCAGTACTTC.

The chain recombines TRBV6-5 with TRBJ2-7, with TRBD1 identical over 12 bases. Per the germline V gene, CDR1 is MNHEY and CDR2 is SVGAGI. The CDR3 length is 15 residues. The trim removed 6 bases at V and 11 bases at J, leaving 14 bases unmatched. CDR3 DNA: TGTGCCAGCAGAAAACCGGGACAGGGGGCGACCCTGGAGTACTTC. Encoded protein: CASRKPGQGATLEYF.

The J gene is TRBJ2-3, the V gene TRBV5-4, with D perhaps TRBD1 (6 bases). V was clipped by 0 bases and J by 6 bases, with 11 bases between them. The V gene's germline CDR1 is SGHNT and CDR2 YYREEE (reference sequence). There are 14 residues in the CDR3. The CDR3 reads CASSLAGTRDTQYF. CDR3 coding DNA: TGTGCCAGCAGCTTGGCGGGGACAAGGGATACGCAGTATTTT.

The rearrangement joins TRBV19 to TRBJ1-1; 7 nucleotides line up with TRBD1. The junction had 4 bases not matched to a gene; V was cut back by 5 bases and J by 1 base. From germline, CDR1 is LNHDA and CDR2 SQIVND (reference sequence). The CDR3 loop spans 14 amino acids. CDR3 DNA: TGTGCCAGTAGTGAAGGGACAGCGAACACTGAAGCTTTCTTT. This sequence encodes CASSEGTANTEAFF. The variable domain in full, completed from reference TRBV19 and TRBJ1-1, reads DGGITQSPKYLFRKEGQNVTLSCEQNLNHDAMYWYRQDPGQGLRLIYYSQIVNDFQKGDIAEGYSVSREKKESFPLTVTSAQKNPTAFYLCASSEGTANTEAFFGQGTRLTVV.

This chain connects TRBV2 to TRBJ2-1; TRBD2 matches 12 bases. This CDR3 contains 16 residues. Germline V gene sequence: CDR1 SNHLY, CDR2 FYNNEI. The V segment lost 6 bases and the J segment 4 bases; nucleotides outside the gene matches: 7. The CDR3 coding sequence is TGTGCCAGCAGAGGGGGACTAGCGGGTTCGTACAATGAGCAGTTCTTC. Protein sequence: CASRGGLAGSYNEQFF.

The rearrangement joins TRBV5-1 to TRBJ1-2; 8 nucleotides agree with TRBD1. Germline V lookup: CDR1 SGHRS, CDR2 YFSETQ. This CDR3 comprises 15 residues. V shed 5 bases and J 4 bases; nucleotides not matched to a gene: 10. The CDR3 region has the DNA TGCGCCAGCAGTACCCACCAGGGGGCGGGCTATGGCTACACCTTC. Protein product: CASSTHQGAGYGYTF.

The CDR3 bases are TGTGCCAGCAGTTACTCGAGCCCCCTCCCTGAAGCTTTCTTT. Translation: CASSYSSPLPEAFF. The V and J genes are TRBV6-2 or TRBV6-3 and TRBJ1-1, with D unresolved. V was clipped by 0 bases and J by 6 bases, with 11 bases between them. Germline V CDR1 and CDR2: MNHEY, SVGEGT. There are 14 residues in the CDR3.

This chain links TRBV29-1 with TRBJ2-7; tentatively, D is TRBD2 (5 bases). Germline V gene data show CDR1 as SQVTM and CDR2 as ANQGSEA. V was shortened by 4 bases and J by 1 base, with 8 bases between the two germline ends. CDR3 size: 12 residues. The CDR3 sequence is CSVGRDSYEQYF. DNA for the CDR3: TGCAGCGTTGGACGGGATTCCTACGAGCAGTACTTC.